This note documents a single T cell receptor beta chain sequence. This entry is derived from a study of control samples from healthy donors and cancer patients. The assay was immunoSEQ multiplex PCR, and TCRdb's table has in-frame clones only and misses some. The data contain about 220,000 clones, roughly 94% of them seen just once; the ten biggest clones take up approximately 1.5%. Trimming stripped 5 bases from V and 6 bases from J, with 13 bases between. The CDR3 consists of 14 residues. Germline-derived CDR1 and CDR2 are LNHDA and SQIVND (reference sequence). The J gene is TRBJ2-2, the V gene TRBV19, with a possible D match to TRBD2 (5 bases). The source is a middle-aged man in good health. Input material: blood. The DNA for the CDR3 is TGTGCCAGTAGTGTCATTGACGGGGCCGGGGAGCTGTTTTTT. Its protein is CASSVIDGAGELFF.